Listed below are T cell receptor beta chains from one sample, sequenced in a study of cytomegalovirus exposure and HLA in healthy donors. The assay was immunoSEQ multiplex PCR, and TCRdb's table has in-frame clones only and misses some. The table lists some 130,000 clones. The sample comprised PBMCs. Source of these receptors: a woman between 40 and 55 years old in good health and CMV-seronegative. CDR3s include the opening cysteine and the closing phenylalanine or tryptophan. A D gene is named only where the DNA matches it firmly.

j_call: TRBJ1-2; v_call: TRBV5-1; d_call: -; cdr3_nt: TGCGCCAGCAGCAAGGGGAACACCTATGGCTACACCTTC; cdr3_aa: CASSKGNTYGYTF
j_call: TRBJ1-2; v_call: TRBV7-8; d_call: -; cdr3_nt: TGTGCCAGCAGCCCAAGACAGCGCTACTATGGCTACACCTTC; cdr3_aa: CASSPRQRYYGYTF
j_call: TRBJ1-3; v_call: TRBV10-3; d_call: -; cdr3_nt: TGTGCCATCAGTGGAGGGGGCTCTGGAAACACCATATATTTT; cdr3_aa: CAISGGGSGNTIYF
j_call: TRBJ2-2; v_call: TRBV6-5; d_call: TRBD2; cdr3_nt: TGTGCCAGCAGCAATAGCGGGGGGAACACCGGGGAGCTGTTTTTT; cdr3_aa: CASSNSGGNTGELFF
j_call: TRBJ2-5; v_call: TRBV9; d_call: TRBD2; cdr3_nt: TGTGCCAGCAGCGCCCGACTAGCGGAGACCCAGTACTTC; cdr3_aa: CASSARLAETQYF
j_call: TRBJ1-3; v_call: TRBV11-2; d_call: TRBD1; cdr3_nt: TGTGCCAGCAGCTTACAACAGGGGGTTAGAAACACCATATATTTT; cdr3_aa: CASSLQQGVRNTIYF
j_call: TRBJ1-6; v_call: TRBV9; d_call: TRBD1; cdr3_nt: TGTGCCAGCAGCCCGACAGGGACGTTACAGAATTCACCCCTCCACTTT; cdr3_aa: CASSPTGTLQNSPLHF
j_call: TRBJ2-3; v_call: TRBV5-6; d_call: TRBD2; cdr3_nt: TGTGCCAGCAGCTGGTTTAGCGGGGGGGCCCAAGATACGCAGTATTTT; cdr3_aa: CASSWFSGGAQDTQYF
j_call: TRBJ1-6; v_call: TRBV7-7; d_call: TRBD1; cdr3_nt: TGTGCTAGCAGCTATGGACAGGGGGCGTTGGGATCTAATTCACCCCTCCACTTT; cdr3_aa: CASSYGQGALGSNSPLHF
j_call: TRBJ1-1; v_call: TRBV29-1; d_call: -; cdr3_nt: TGCAGCGGCAAGCGGGTCACTGAAGCTTTCTTT; cdr3_aa: CSGKRVTEAFF
j_call: TRBJ1-4; v_call: TRBV28; d_call: TRBD1; cdr3_nt: TGTGCCAGCAGTTTATCGGGCAGGGGGAATGAAAAACTGTTTTTT; cdr3_aa: CASSLSGRGNEKLFF
j_call: TRBJ1-1; v_call: TRBV4-3; d_call: -; cdr3_nt: TGCGCCAGCAGCCAAGATAGCAGATTAAACACTGAAGCTTTCTTT; cdr3_aa: CASSQDSRLNTEAFF